The entry below describes one T cell receptor beta chain. The junction does not match germline at one end; this may be a read error. The data were obtained in a study of T cell changes during pregnancy in multiple sclerosis. There are 17 residues in the CDR3. CDR1 WNHNN and CDR2 SYGVQD come from the germline V gene (reference sequence). The data were produced by immunoSEQ multiplex PCR, yet TCRdb's version contains in-frame clones alone and is incomplete. The sample gives 100,000 or so clones, 92% of which show up once; 1.9% is in the top ten. The rearrangement joins TRBV10-1 to TRBJ1-2, with unresolved D. Sample: peripheral blood, taken after pregnancy. This sequence originates from a female donor with multiple sclerosis, enrolled in a pregnancy study. CDR3 sequence (DNA): TGCGCCACCAGTCCTCCGTCACCCCACGGTATATTGGATGGCTACACCTTC. This sequence encodes CATSPPSPHGILDGYTF.